These T cell receptor beta chains were read from a single sample in a study of siplizumab effects on memory and regulatory T cells. Libraries were prepared by immunoSEQ multiplex PCR; TCRdb keeps only in-frame clonotypes and omits some of them. The sample lists 100,000 or so clones; about 91% were seen once. Material: Tregs sorted from blood. All receptors come from a human donor in good health. The CDR3 runs from the conserved cysteine through the conserved F or W. D genes are given only for firm matches.

CDR3nt	CDR3aa	d_gene	v_gene	len	j_gene
TGCGCCAGCAGCCTGACAGACTACGAGCAGTACTTC	CASSLTDYEQYF	.	TRBV5-1	12	TRBJ2-7
TGTGCCAGTAGCCTTGGGCCGGGGCTGATGAACACTGAAGCTTTCTTT	CASSLGPGLMNTEAFF	.	TRBV19	16	TRBJ1-1
TGTGCCAGCAGCCAGGGGACAGGGGAAATGACTTTC	CASSQGTGEMTF	TRBD1	TRBV5-5	12	TRBJ2-6
TGTGCCAGCAGCTTAGTTTCCGGGGCCCGGCAAGAGACCCAGTACTTC	CASSLVSGARQETQYF	.	TRBV7-9	16	TRBJ2-5
TGTGCCAGCAGTTACGACTCGAGGACCTCCTACAATGAGCAGTTCTTC	CASSYDSRTSYNEQFF	.	TRBV6-5	16	TRBJ2-1
TGTGCCAGCAGCATACTCGACAGGGTCTACACTGAAGCTTTCTTT	CASSILDRVYTEAFF	TRBD1	TRBV6-5	15	TRBJ1-1
TGTGCCAGCCGCTACGAGCAGTACTTC	CASRYEQYF	.	TRBV6-4	9	TRBJ2-7
TGTGCCAGCAGCTTCCTGCTCCTAGAAGCTTTCTTT	CASSFLLLEAFF	.	TRBV7-9	12	TRBJ1-1
TGTGCCAGTAGTCTTCTAGTGGGGGGCAATCAGCCCCAGCATTTT	CASSLLVGGNQPQHF	.	TRBV19	15	TRBJ1-5
TGTGCCAGCAGCCCAGGGTGGACTAATGAAAAACTGTTTTTT	CASSPGWTNEKLFF	.	TRBV7-9	14	TRBJ1-4
TGTGCCAGCAGCTTAGACATGTATGGCTACACCTTC	CASSLDMYGYTF	.	TRBV11-2	12	TRBJ1-2
TGTGCCAGCTCCCCCGGGGGGATGAACACTGAAGCTTTCTTT	CASSPGGMNTEAFF	.	TRBV6-5	14	TRBJ1-1
TGTGCCAGCAGCTTAGGACTAGCGGGAGGCGGTAGCACAGATACGCAGTATTTT	CASSLGLAGGGSTDTQYF	TRBD2	TRBV7-8	18	TRBJ2-3
TGTGCCAGCAGCCCGGGGGGCAGGGGGCGCCGGAACACTGAAGCTTTCTTT	CASSPGGRGRRNTEAFF	TRBD1	TRBV7-9	17	TRBJ1-1
TGTGCCAGCAGTTACTCGCTAGCGGGAGCCTACGAGCAGTACTTC	CASSYSLAGAYEQYF	TRBD2	TRBV6-6	15	TRBJ2-7
TGCGCCAGCAGCTGGGACCTAGACAGGGTTAATTCACCCCTCCACTTT	CASSWDLDRVNSPLHF	TRBD1	TRBV5-1	16	TRBJ1-6
TGTGCCAGCATCGCAGGCGGGCCAGGGGGCACCTCAGCCTATGGCTACACCTTC	CASIAGGPGGTSAYGYTF	TRBD1	TRBV28	18	TRBJ1-2
TGTGCCAGCAGACAACAGGGGGCGGTTGAAAAACTGTTTTTT	CASRQQGAVEKLFF	TRBD1	TRBV28	14	TRBJ1-4
TGTGCCAGCTCAACCACAAACACTGAAGCTTTCTTT	CASSTTNTEAFF	.	TRBV18	12	TRBJ1-1
TGTGCCAGCAGCTTGGGATCTGTTGGAGAGACCCAGTACTTC	CASSLGSVGETQYF	.	TRBV5-6	14	TRBJ2-5
TGTGCCAGTAGTCCCCGGACTAGCTGGTACACAGATACGCAGTATTTT	CASSPRTSWYTDTQYF	TRBD2	TRBV19	16	TRBJ2-3
TGTGCCATCAGTCCAGGCGGGACAGGGACTCTCGAGCAGTACTTC	CAISPGGTGTLEQYF	TRBD1	TRBV10-3	15	TRBJ2-7
TGTGCCAGCAGCAAGACGTCTGACGGCCTTTCTAACTATGGCTACACCTTC	CASSKTSDGLSNYGYTF	.	TRBV16	17	TRBJ1-2
TGTGCCAGTAGGCCCGAACGGGTCTATGGCTACACCTTC	CASRPERVYGYTF	.	TRBV19	13	TRBJ1-2
TGTGCCAGCAGTGTCCAAGGGGGAAAAGCTTTCTTT	CASSVQGGKAFF	.	TRBV2	12	TRBJ1-1
TGTGCCATCAGTGAGTCGGGACTAAATGAGCAGTTCTTC	CAISESGLNEQFF	TRBD2	TRBV10-3	13	TRBJ2-1
TGTGCCAGTAGTATCCGGGACAGGACAGCCTACGAGCAGTACTTC	CASSIRDRTAYEQYF	TRBD1	TRBV19	15	TRBJ2-7